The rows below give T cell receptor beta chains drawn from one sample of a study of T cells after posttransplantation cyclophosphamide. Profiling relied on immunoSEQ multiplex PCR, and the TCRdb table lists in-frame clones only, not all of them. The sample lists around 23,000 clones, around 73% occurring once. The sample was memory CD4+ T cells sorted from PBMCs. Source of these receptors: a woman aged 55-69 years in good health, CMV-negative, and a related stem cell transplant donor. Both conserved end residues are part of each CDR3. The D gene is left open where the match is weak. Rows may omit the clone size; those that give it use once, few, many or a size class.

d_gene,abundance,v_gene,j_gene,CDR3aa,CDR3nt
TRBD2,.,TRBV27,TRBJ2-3,CASSLAGVRDTQYF,TGTGCCAGCAGTTTAGCGGGAGTACGAGATACGCAGTATTTT
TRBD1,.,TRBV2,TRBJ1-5,CASRPQGVAQPQHF,TGTGCCAGCAGACCACAGGGGGTGGCTCAGCCCCAGCATTTT
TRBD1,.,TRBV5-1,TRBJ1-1,CASSLGDRGNTEAFF,TGCGCCAGCAGCTTGGGTGACAGGGGTAACACTGAAGCTTTCTTT
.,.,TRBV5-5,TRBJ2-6,CASSWSITGANVLTF,TGTGCCAGCAGTTGGTCTATCACTGGGGCCAACGTCCTGACTTTC
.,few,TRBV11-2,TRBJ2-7,CASGGDPGTYEQYF,TGTGCCAGCGGCGGGGATCCGGGAACCTACGAGCAGTACTTC
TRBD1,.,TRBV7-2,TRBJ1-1,CASSSGQALNTEAFF,TGTGCCAGCAGTTCGGGACAGGCTTTGAACACTGAAGCTTTCTTT
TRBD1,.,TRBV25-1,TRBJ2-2,CASSGQGGIGELFF,TGTGCCAGCAGTGGACAGGGGGGGATCGGGGAGCTGTTTTTT
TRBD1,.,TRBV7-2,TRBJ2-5,CASSSAGQGVRETQYF,TGTGCCAGCAGCTCGGCCGGACAGGGGGTGCGAGAGACCCAGTACTTC
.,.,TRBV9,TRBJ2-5,CASMGGGPQETQYF,TGTGCCAGCATGGGCGGGGGCCCTCAAGAGACCCAGTACTTC
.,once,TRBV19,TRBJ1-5,CASIHQGRGNQPQHF,TGTGCCAGTATCCATCAGGGAAGGGGCAATCAGCCCCAGCATTTT
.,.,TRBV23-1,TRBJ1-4,CASSQQATEKLFF,TGCGCCAGCAGTCAACAGGCTACTGAAAAACTGTTTTTT
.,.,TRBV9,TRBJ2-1,CASSPRRGHRSYNEQFF,TGTGCCAGCAGCCCCCGGCGGGGCCATAGGTCCTACAATGAGCAGTTCTTC
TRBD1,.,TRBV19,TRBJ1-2,CASSPPGTGVVYGYTF,TGTGCCAGTAGTCCCCCCGGGACAGGGGTAGTCTATGGCTACACCTTC
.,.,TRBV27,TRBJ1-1,CASSLSRVRVRGAKNTEAFF,TGTGCCAGCAGTTTATCACGGGTCCGCGTTCGGGGGGCAAAGAACACTGAAGCTTTCTTT
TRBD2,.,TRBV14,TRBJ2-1,CASSQGLAGIEQFF,TGTGCCAGCAGCCAAGGACTAGCGGGAATCGAGCAGTTCTTC
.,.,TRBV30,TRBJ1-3,CAWSVGGGSGNTIYF,TGTGCCTGGAGTGTGGGGGGAGGCTCTGGAAACACCATATATTTT
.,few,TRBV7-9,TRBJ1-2,CASSPGWSHGYTF,TGTGCCAGCAGCCCCGGTTGGAGCCATGGCTACACCTTC
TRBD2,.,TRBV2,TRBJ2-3,CASSSKLTSGSSTDTQYF,TGTGCCAGCAGTTCGAAGTTGACTAGCGGGAGCAGCACAGATACGCAGTATTTT
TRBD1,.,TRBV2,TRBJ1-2,CASSGQGVRGYTF,TGTGCCAGCAGTGGACAGGGGGTTCGAGGCTACACCTTC
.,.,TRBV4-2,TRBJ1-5,CASSQEERSNQPQHF,TGTGCCAGCAGCCAAGAGGAGCGCAGCAATCAGCCCCAGCATTTT
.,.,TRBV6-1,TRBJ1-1,CASSEETSGRRIAFF,TGTGCCAGCAGTGAAGAGACCTCTGGGCGGAGGATAGCTTTCTTT
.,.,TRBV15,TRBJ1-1,CATSRDQGLNTEAFF,TGTGCCACCAGCAGAGATCAGGGGCTAAACACTGAAGCTTTCTTT
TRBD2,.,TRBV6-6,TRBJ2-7,CASSYTLAGRSEQYF,TGTGCCAGCAGTTATACCCTAGCGGGAAGAAGCGAGCAGTACTTC
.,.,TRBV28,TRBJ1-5,CASRIENQPQHF,TGTGCCAGCAGGATTGAGAATCAGCCCCAGCATTTT
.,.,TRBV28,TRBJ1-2,CASSLYGGGYTF,TGTGCCAGCAGTTTATACGGCGGAGGCTACACCTTC
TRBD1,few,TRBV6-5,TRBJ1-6,CASSYSRTGIDSPLHF,TGTGCCAGCAGTTACTCAAGGACAGGGATTGATTCACCCCTCCACTTT
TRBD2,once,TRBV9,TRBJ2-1,CASSVGLAAFNEQFF,TGTGCCAGCAGCGTGGGACTAGCGGCCTTCAATGAGCAGTTCTTC
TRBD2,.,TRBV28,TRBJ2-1,CASSLGLAGGQVEQFF,TGTGCCAGCAGTCTGGGACTAGCGGGAGGGCAGGTTGAGCAGTTCTTC
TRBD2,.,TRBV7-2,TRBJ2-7,CASSPWTSGGYEQYF,TGTGCCAGCAGCCCATGGACTAGCGGGGGGTACGAGCAGTACTTC
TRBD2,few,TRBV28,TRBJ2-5,CASSTSGRAQETQYF,TGTGCCAGCAGCACTAGCGGAAGAGCTCAAGAGACCCAGTACTTC
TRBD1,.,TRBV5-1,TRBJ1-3,CASSADRSGNTIYF,TGCGCCAGCAGCGCGGACAGGTCTGGAAACACCATATATTTT
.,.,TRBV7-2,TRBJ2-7,CASSLDYPTYEQYF,TGTGCCAGCAGCTTAGACTACCCCACCTACGAGCAGTACTTC
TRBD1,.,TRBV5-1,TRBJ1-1,CASSSGTEMNTEAFF,TGCGCCAGCAGCTCCGGGACAGAGATGAACACTGAAGCTTTCTTT
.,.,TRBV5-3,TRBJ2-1,CARSTVNEQFF,TGTGCCAGAAGTACGGTCAATGAGCAGTTCTTC
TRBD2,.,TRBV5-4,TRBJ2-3,CASRPSGTSVTDTQYF,TGTGCCAGCAGACCTTCCGGGACTAGCGTGACAGATACGCAGTATTTT
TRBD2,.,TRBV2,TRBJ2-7,CASRGEAGGGHEQYF,TGTGCCAGCAGGGGGGAAGCGGGAGGGGGCCACGAGCAGTACTTC
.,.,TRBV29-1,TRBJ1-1,CSVEVGRVTEAFF,TGCAGCGTTGAAGTCGGCAGGGTCACTGAAGCTTTCTTT
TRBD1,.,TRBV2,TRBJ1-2,CASSAGQGGYGYTF,TGTGCCAGCAGTGCGGGGCAGGGGGGATACGGCTACACCTTC
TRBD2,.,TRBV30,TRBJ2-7,CACKGLAGGNEQYF,TGTGCCTGTAAGGGACTAGCGGGGGGTAACGAGCAGTACTTC
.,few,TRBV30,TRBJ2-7,CAWSAQSSYEQYF,TGTGCCTGGAGTGCACAGAGCTCCTACGAGCAGTACTTC
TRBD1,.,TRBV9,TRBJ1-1,CASSERTGLMNTEAFF,TGTGCCAGCAGCGAGAGGACAGGGCTTATGAACACTGAAGCTTTCTTT
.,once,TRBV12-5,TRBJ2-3,CASAAGGTQYF,TGTGCTAGTGCCGCCGGAGGGACGCAGTATTTT
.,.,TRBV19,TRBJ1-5,CATLSQAGGNQPQHF,TGTGCCACCCTGAGCCAAGCAGGGGGCAATCAGCCCCAGCATTTT
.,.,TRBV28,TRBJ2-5,CASSFPLGAETQYF,TGTGCCAGCAGTTTCCCCCTGGGCGCGGAGACCCAGTACTTC
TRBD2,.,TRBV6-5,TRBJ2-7,CASRKLAGGYEQYF,TGTGCCAGCAGAAAACTAGCGGGAGGCTACGAGCAGTACTTC